A single sample gave rise to the 23 T cell receptor beta chains below, sequenced in a study of cytomegalovirus exposure and HLA in healthy donors. PCR amplification relied on 60 Vbeta primers (plus 13 Jbeta primers). TCRdb's table, derived via immunoSEQ multiplex PCR, lists solely in-frame clones and lacks some. Of about 38,000 clones in the sample, about nine tenths were seen once. The sequencing sample was made of PBMCs. The origin of the receptors is a woman between 40 and 55 years old in good health and CMV-seropositive.

This clone appeared a single time. Written as DNA, the CDR3 is TGTGCCAGCAGCCCCGGGACAGGGGCCTTTGGCTACACCTTC. This codes for CASSPGTGAFGYTF. The chain joins TRBV6-1 to TRBJ1-2; 10 bases fit TRBD1. This CDR3 has 14 residues. Trimming at V came to 6 bases and at J to 7 bases, leaving 8 bases not matched to a gene. Germline V gene data show CDR1 as MNHNS and CDR2 as SASEGT.

The chain carries TRBV6-1 and TRBJ2-7, with TRBD2 matching 7 bases. Germline values: CDR1 MNHNS, CDR2 SASEGT. This CDR3 contains 15 residues. The J segment lost 7 bases and the V segment lost 6 bases, leaving 15 bases of the junction unmatched. The CDR3 spells CASSLTGTNTGEQYF. As DNA, the CDR3 is TGTGCCAGCAGCCTTACCGGGACTAACACGGGGGAGCAGTACTTC.

The chain combines TRBV30 with TRBJ2-7; D possibly corresponds to TRBD1 (6 bases). The length of the CDR3 is 15 residues. The V end lost 0 bases, the J end lost 0 bases, and 12 bases lay between the germline ends. Per the germline V gene, CDR1 is GTSNPN and CDR2 is SVGIG (reference sequence). The CDR3 DNA reads TGTGCCTGGAGTGTACTGCAGGACAGCTCCTACGAGCAGTACTTC. This translates into CAWSVLQDSSYEQYF.

This chain links TRBV7-2 with TRBJ2-7, with D maybe TRBD1 (6 bases). The germline V and J ends were trimmed by 6 bases and 2 bases, with 14 bases remaining between them. The CDR3 totals 14 residues. Germline V gene sequence: CDR1 SGHTA, CDR2 FQGNSA. DNA of the CDR3: TGTGCCAGCAGAGGAGCCGGGACAACCTACGAGCAGTACTTC. Translated: CASRGAGTTYEQYF.

The V call is TRBV21-1, the J call TRBJ1-2. TRBV21-1 is noted as a pseudogene. The CDR3 consists of 10 residues. The CDR3 DNA follows: TGTGCCAGCTGCCGAGGCGGCTACACCTTC. It codes for CASCRGGYTF.

The rearrangement links TRBV28 to TRBJ2-3; no clear D. V gave up 8 bases and J gave up 4 bases, with 7 bases separating them. From germline, CDR1 is MDHEN and CDR2 SYDVKM. The CDR3 has 11 residues. This chain's CDR3 is CASLRADTQYF. CDR3 nucleotides: TGTGCCAGCCTAAGAGCAGATACGCAGTATTTT.

This clone has more than one count but fewer than ten. The rearrangement joins TRBV4-1 to TRBJ2-7; 8 bases map to TRBD1. The CDR3 runs to 15 residues. Trimming cost V 4 bases and J 3 bases; bases outside gene matches: 8. Germline CDR1 reads MGHRA; CDR2 reads YSYEKL. CDR3 nucleotides: TGCGCCAGCAGCCGAACCGGGACAGGTAACTACGAGCAGTACTTC. This codes for CASSRTGTGNYEQYF.

The chain carries TRBV18 and TRBJ2-7; D gene unclear. Looked up from germline, CDR1 is KGHSH and CDR2 is LQKENI. CDR3 length: 15 amino acids. V gave up 3 bases and J gave up 0 bases, with 12 bases separating them. The CDR3 spells CASSPGLVSSYEQYF. DNA for the CDR3: TGTGCCAGCTCACCTGGTCTGGTCAGCTCCTACGAGCAGTACTTC.

V and J are TRBV9 and TRBJ2-2; possible D gene TRBD2, 6 bases. Germline V gives CDR1 SGDLS, CDR2 YYNGEE. Trimming cost V 0 bases and J 8 bases, with 14 bases left between them. CDR3 length: 15 amino acids. This CDR3 is CASSVVGLDSGELFF. DNA for the CDR3: TGTGCCAGCAGCGTAGTGGGACTCGATTCAGGGGAGCTGTTTTTT.

This sequence joins TRBV27 and TRBJ2-1, with D possibly being TRBD1 (5 bases). CDR3 size: 15 residues. Germline V CDR1 and CDR2: MNHEY, SMNVEV (reference sequence). V was clipped by 4 bases and J by 0 bases, with 10 bases between them. CDR3 DNA sequence: TGTGCCAGCAGTTCGGACATCAGCTCCTACAATGAGCAGTTCTTC. Protein sequence: CASSSDISSYNEQFF.

This chain links TRBV13 with TRBJ2-2; D is possibly TRBD1 (5 bases). V lost 6 bases, J lost 3 bases, and 14 bases lay in between. The CDR3 has 15 amino acids. CDR1 PRHDT and CDR2 FYEKMQ come from the germline V gene (reference sequence). In nucleotides, the CDR3 is TGTGCCAGCAGACCTCGTATGACAGACACCGGGGAGCTGTTTTTT. This codes for CASRPRMTDTGELFF.

The V and J genes are TRBV6-5 and TRBJ1-1, with TRBD1 as a possible D gene (5 bases). Per germline, CDR1 MNHEY and CDR2 SVGAGI. V gave up 0 bases and J gave up 4 bases, with 12 bases separating them. The CDR3 length is 15 residues. CDR3 sequence: CASSYSAGRGTEAFF. The CDR3 DNA sequence: TGTGCCAGCAGTTACTCAGCAGGGAGGGGCACTGAAGCTTTCTTT.

This sequence joins TRBV4-3 and TRBJ2-5; TRBD2 agrees at 10 bases. The trim removed 0 bases at V and 2 bases at J, leaving 3 bases unmatched. Germline assignment: CDR1 LGHNA and CDR2 YSLEER. This CDR3 region has 16 residues. The CDR3 DNA reads as TGCGCCAGCAGCCAAGATCCAGCGGGGGGGCAAGAGACCCAGTACTTC. Its protein product is CASSQDPAGGQETQYF.

This clone was picked up one time. The rearrangement uses TRBV2 and TRBJ1-2, with D possibly TRBD1 on 6 matching bases. The CDR3 covers 12 residues. Trimming removed 6 bases from V and 6 bases from J, with 11 bases in between. Germline-derived CDR1 and CDR2 are SNHLY and FYNNEI. The CDR3 protein is CASRDSRNGYTF. Written as DNA, the CDR3 is TGTGCCAGCAGGGACAGTCGGAATGGCTACACCTTC.

The chain combines TRBV19 with TRBJ1-1; possibly TRBD1 for D (6 bases). The V gene lost 7 bases and the J gene lost 0 bases, with 15 bases spanning the gap. The germline CDR1 and CDR2 sequences are LNHDA and SQIVND (reference sequence). CDR3 length equals 15 residues. CDR3 in amino acids: CASNNRATMNTEAFF. DNA of the CDR3: TGTGCCAGTAATAACAGGGCAACCATGAACACTGAAGCTTTCTTT. Full variable domain (rest looked up from reference TRBV19 and TRBJ1-1): DGGITQSPKYLFRKEGQNVTLSCEQNLNHDAMYWYRQDPGQGLRLIYYSQIVNDFQKGDIAEGYSVSREKKESFPLTVTSAQKNPTAFYLCASNNRATMNTEAFFGQGTRLTVV.

This chain uses TRBV6-5 with TRBJ2-5, with 9 bases identical to TRBD2. Losses at the gene ends were 2 bases for V and 2 bases for J; bases not matched to a gene: 6. Per germline, CDR1 MNHEY and CDR2 SVGAGI. This CDR3 spans 16 amino acids. Written as DNA, the CDR3 is TGTGCCAGCAGTTACGCGCGGCGGGGGGGGCAAGAGACCCAGTACTTC. Amino acid sequence: CASSYARRGGQETQYF.

This chain links TRBV28 with TRBJ1-4, with D maybe TRBD1 (6 bases). CDR1 is MDHEN and CDR2 is SYDVKM in the germline V gene. The CDR3 length is 15 residues. V was clipped by 3 bases and J by 3 bases, with 11 bases between them. Here the CDR3 DNA reads TGTGCCAGCAGTTTGGGGGCGCGTCCTAATGAAAAACTGTTTTTT. Translating gives CASSLGARPNEKLFF.

The sample holds a few counts of this clone. The chain is built from TRBV5-6 and TRBJ2-5; the D gene is possibly TRBD2 (6 bases). V was cut by 5 bases and J by 5 bases, with 19 bases left in between. Germline V gene sequence: CDR1 SGHDT, CDR2 YYEEEE. The CDR3 spans 15 residues. The CDR3 nucleotides read TGTGCCAGCAGGATCTGGGACGGGGGTCAGGAGACCCAGTACTTC. Residues: CASRIWDGGQETQYF.

The chain links TRBV12-5 to TRBJ1-2; the D gene is possibly TRBD1 (5 bases). Germline V gene lookup returns CDR1 LGHNT and CDR2 FRNRAP. This CDR3 comprises 14 residues. V gave up 1 base and J gave up 8 bases, with 14 bases separating them. The CDR3 protein is CASGLAQGSEGYTF. CDR3 in DNA: TGTGCTAGTGGTTTGGCCCAGGGATCAGAAGGCTACACCTTC.

The chain recombines TRBV5-6 with TRBJ1-2; 9 bases match TRBD1. V was pared by 0 bases and J by 3 bases, with 0 bases of the junction left unmatched. The CDR3 sequence is 14 residues long. Germline V CDR1 and CDR2: SGHDT, YYEEEE. The CDR3 DNA is TGTGCCAGCAGCTTGGGGGACAGGGACTATGGCTACACCTTC. Residues: CASSLGDRDYGYTF.

V and J are TRBV9 and TRBJ1-4; TRBD1 aligns across 10 bases. V gave up 2 bases and J gave up 2 bases; unmatched junction bases: 3. Per the germline V gene, CDR1 is SGDLS and CDR2 is YYNGEE. This CDR3 region has 16 residues. The CDR3 DNA sequence: TGTGCCAGCAGCGTCGGACAGGGGGGGACTAATGAAAAACTGTTTTTT. It encodes CASSVGQGGTNEKLFF. The full variable domain, with the rest looked up from reference TRBV9 and TRBJ1-4, is DSGVTQTPKHLITATGQRVTLRCSPRSGDLSVYWYQQSLDQGLQFLIQYYNGEERAKGNILERFSAQQFPDLHSELNLSSLELGDSALYFCASSVGQGGTNEKLFFGSGTQLSVL.

The chain uses TRBV19 and TRBJ1-2; TRBD1 matches at 9 bases. V was pared by 7 bases and J by 7 bases, with 10 bases of the junction left unmatched. The germline V gene encodes CDR1 LNHDA and CDR2 SQIVND (reference sequence). This CDR3 is built from 14 residues. CDR3 DNA: TGTGCCAGTACCTCCGGGACAGGGTTCGGTGGCTACACCTTC. This sequence encodes CASTSGTGFGGYTF.

V is TRBV6-5 and J is TRBJ1-1; D may be TRBD1 (5 bases). The V and J ends lost 0 bases and 1 base respectively, with 9 bases between them. This CDR3 has 15 residues. From germline, CDR1 is MNHEY and CDR2 SVGAGI. CDR3 nucleotides: TGTGCCAGCAGTTACTCGTGGAGGGGGAACACTGAAGCTTTCTTT. It codes for CASSYSWRGNTEAFF.